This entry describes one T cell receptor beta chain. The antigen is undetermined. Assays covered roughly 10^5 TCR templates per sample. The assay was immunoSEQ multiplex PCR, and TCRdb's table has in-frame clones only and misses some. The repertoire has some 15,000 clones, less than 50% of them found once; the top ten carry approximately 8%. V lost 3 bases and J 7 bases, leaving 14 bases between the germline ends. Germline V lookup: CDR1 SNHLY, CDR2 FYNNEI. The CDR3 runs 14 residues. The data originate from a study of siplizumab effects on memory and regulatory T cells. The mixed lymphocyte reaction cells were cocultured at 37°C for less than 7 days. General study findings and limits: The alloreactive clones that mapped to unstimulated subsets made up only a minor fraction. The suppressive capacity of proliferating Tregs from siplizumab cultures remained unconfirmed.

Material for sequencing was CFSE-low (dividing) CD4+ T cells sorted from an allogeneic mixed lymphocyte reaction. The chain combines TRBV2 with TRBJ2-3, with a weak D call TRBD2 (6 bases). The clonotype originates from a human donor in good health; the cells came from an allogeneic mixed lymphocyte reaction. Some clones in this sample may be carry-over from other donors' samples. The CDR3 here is CASSEGTWAHTQYF. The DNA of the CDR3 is TGTGCCAGCAGTGAGGGGACTTGGGCTCATACGCAGTATTTT.